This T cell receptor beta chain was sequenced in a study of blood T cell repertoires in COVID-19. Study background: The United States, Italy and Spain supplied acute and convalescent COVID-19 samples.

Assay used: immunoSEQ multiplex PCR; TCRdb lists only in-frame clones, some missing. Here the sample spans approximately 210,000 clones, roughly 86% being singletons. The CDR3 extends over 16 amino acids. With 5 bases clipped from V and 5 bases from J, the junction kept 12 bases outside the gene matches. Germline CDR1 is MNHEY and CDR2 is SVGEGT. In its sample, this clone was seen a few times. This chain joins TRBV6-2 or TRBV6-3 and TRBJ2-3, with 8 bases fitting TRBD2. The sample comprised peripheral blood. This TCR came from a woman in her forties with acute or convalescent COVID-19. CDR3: CASSHRTSGSGDTQYF. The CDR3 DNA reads TGTGCCAGCAGTCATCGAACTAGCGGAAGTGGAGATACGCAGTATTTT.